This TCR beta chain was captured by sequencing in a study of shared clonotypes between healthy human individuals (dated by TCRdb to 2019 to 2021). Study-wide context: Two women and three men aged 18 to 49 years were included in the cohort. For each donor, three plates each were used for CD4 naive and CD4 memory, two plates were used for CD8 naive, and one plate was used for CD8 memory. To estimate repertoire size and how much clonotype sharing occurs between individuals, the study deeply sequenced the blood TCR repertoires of five healthy adults. Libraries were prepared and TCR repertoires were sequenced by different laboratories using diverse techniques, in order to increase sequencing depth and limit assay-specific biases. Each donor's leukapheresis produced roughly between roughly 0.9 and 9 billion PBMCs.

Reading from cysteine to phenylalanine, the CDR3 counts 14 amino acids. The retained sequence is limited to the CDR3, 42 bases, with the frame set at the first base. The germline V gene (reference sequence) sets CDR1 to LNHDA and CDR2 to SQIVND. Trimming takes 2 bases from V and 5 bases from J, and the germline ends sit 9 bases apart. Donors were healthy HIV-negative adults with no recently reported acute infections or vaccinations. All donors were Caucasian adults living in Nashville, Tennessee, USA. CD4+ T cells were enriched by magnetic negative selection, after which naive cells were positively selected on CD45RA and the negative fraction was taken as the memory subset. Blood was collected by leukapheresis, and PBMCs were isolated by Ficoll-Histopaque density gradient centrifugation and then cryopreserved in liquid nitrogen vapor phase. Analytical flow cytometry was used to check the purity and quantity of every magnetically sorted T cell population. Genomic DNA was isolated from every sorted fraction and measured by UV absorbance on a Nanodrop 2000c.

Beyond this particular receptor, the publication reports: Estimated clonotype richness was generally larger for naive than for memory subsets. Because the study included a small number of donors, the genetic and exposure-history diversity represented was limited. Rarefaction of sorted-subset datasets indicated incomplete sequencing despite the large sequencing depth. Sampling was restricted to blood, and TCR repertoires in tissues likely differ from the TCR repertoires found in blood. Sharing across a handful of donors was observed for about 5% of naive CD4, around 3.5% of naive CD8, over 2% of memory CD4, and roughly 0.43% of memory CD8 clonotypes. Based on pairwise subsampling, the degree of clonotype sharing among donors was expected to be affected by sequencing depth. Clonotypes shared by all four sorted-subset donors showed higher generation probabilities than non-shared clonotypes.

TCR CDR3 regions were amplified from genomic DNA by multiplex PCR using the deep immunoSEQ assay. Extracted genomic DNA from each cell subset was spread evenly across all wells of several immunoSEQ 96-well plates, with each plate serving as a replicate. For sorted subsets, about 200 ng genomic DNA, equal to 25,000 to 35,000 T cell genomes, was loaded into each replicate PCR. The purified libraries were quantified using a Qubit 3.0 fluorometer, sized with a Bioanalyzer 2100, and then quantified again using the KAPA Library Quantification kit. A separate single-read 150-cycle Illumina NextSeq 550 flow cell was used to sequence each immunoSEQ 96-well plate. On the study's bioinformatics: Because only junctional sequences without quality scores were contained in the immunoSEQ output, filtering matching that applied to full-length reads could not be performed. Sequences were annotated with PyIR, a Python wrapper for IgBLAST v1.9, using IMGT germline references to assign V/J genes and CDR3. Reads were removed for weak V/J assignments (E-value above 1e-6), missing CDR3, stop codons, out-of-frame junctions, or ambiguous translated residues. V3J clonotypes were defined as sequences sharing an identical inferred V gene, J gene, and CDR3 amino acid sequence. Percentage overlap between repertoires was computed as shared unique clonotypes divided by the size of the smaller repertoire. Richness of each repertoire was evaluated using RTK rarefaction, the Chao1 estimator, and Recon v2.1 estimates of unobserved clonotypes. Generation probabilities were computed with OLGA for all TCRbeta clonotypes obtained by the gDNA method from four donors. TCRdb retrieved this table from immuneACCESS and kept in-frame rearrangements only. Not all clones are present; in checked studies, unresolved V genes account for under half, and no reason is known for the remainder. The V and J calls and clone size come from that table; D and trimming were worked out from the DNA. A total of some 2,100,000 clones appear in this sample, almost 96% of them only once. The ten largest clones add up to approximately 0.13% of the sample.

Worth noting for this clone: What this receptor recognizes is not known. The sample holds no much larger clone one base away, and base qualities are not on file.

The TCR was taken from a man aged 18 to 35 in good health. The V and J segments used are TRBV19 and TRBJ2-2, and possibly TRBD2, on 5 matching bases. The sample taken for sequencing was naive CD4+ T cells sorted from blood. The cell subset or site tag for this specimen amounts to: CD45RA+ positively selected. The CDR3 corresponds to CASSIFSATGELFF. Read as DNA, the sequence is TGTGCCAGTAGTATATTTAGCGCGACCGGGGAGCTGTTTTTT.